A selection of T cell receptor beta chains follows, all from one sample in a study of T-cell memory formation after mild COVID-19. TCRdb itself ran the 5' RACE reads through MiXCR, one entry per CDR3 protein. This sample has 350,000 to 400,000 distinct CDR3 sequences, with around 15% found just once. The sample was PBMCs or a T cell subset sorted from them (not recorded which). The source is a man between 18 and 29 years old who had mild COVID-19 (a few samples of this study predate the infection). Cell type and time point are not known. CDR3s include the opening cysteine and the closing phenylalanine or tryptophan. The order of the fields is V gene, clone size, J gene, D gene, CDR3 DNA, CDR3 protein. D genes are given only for firm matches. Clone size appears in some rows only: once, few, many, or a class for an expanded clone.

v_call: TRBV7-3; clone_size: few; j_call: TRBJ1-3; d_call: .; cdr3_nt: TGTGCCAGCGGCGATCCAGGGTCCGGAAACACCATATATTTT; cdr3_aa: CASGDPGSGNTIYF
v_call: TRBV20-1; clone_size: .; j_call: TRBJ1-3; d_call: .; cdr3_nt: TGCAGTGCTCGCAGGGATACTGGAAACACCATATATTTT; cdr3_aa: CSARRDTGNTIYF
v_call: TRBV6-5; clone_size: .; j_call: TRBJ2-5; d_call: .; cdr3_nt: TGTGCCAGCAGTTACGGCGGGGTCCAAGAGACCCAGTACTTC; cdr3_aa: CASSYGGVQETQYF
v_call: TRBV5-1; clone_size: many; j_call: TRBJ2-5; d_call: .; cdr3_nt: TGTGCCAGCAGCTTGGTGGAAGAGACCCAGTACTTC; cdr3_aa: CASSLVEETQYF
v_call: TRBV15; clone_size: few; j_call: TRBJ2-5; d_call: .; cdr3_nt: TGTGCCACCAGCAGAGATGTGGAGCGAGACTTC; cdr3_aa: CATSRDVERDF
v_call: TRBV7-9; clone_size: few; j_call: TRBJ1-5; d_call: .; cdr3_nt: TGTGCCAGCAGCGGGATCCAGGGTCAGCCCCAGCATTTT; cdr3_aa: CASSGIQGQPQHF
v_call: TRBV20-1; clone_size: many; j_call: TRBJ1-1; d_call: TRBD1; cdr3_nt: TGCAGTGCTAGATCTCAGGGGGACCGAACTGAAGCTTTCTTT; cdr3_aa: CSARSQGDRTEAFF
v_call: TRBV27; clone_size: few; j_call: TRBJ2-5; d_call: .; cdr3_nt: TGTGCCAGCAGTTTCGCGGACAGTAGAGAGACCCAGTACTTC; cdr3_aa: CASSFADSRETQYF
v_call: TRBV5-1; clone_size: many; j_call: TRBJ1-1; d_call: .; cdr3_nt: TGCGCCAGCAGCTTGGGGACAGTGAACACTGAAGCTTTCTTT; cdr3_aa: CASSLGTVNTEAFF
v_call: TRBV5-1; clone_size: .; j_call: TRBJ1-2; d_call: .; cdr3_nt: TGCGCCAGCAGAGGCCAGGGCTATGGCTACACCTTC; cdr3_aa: CASRGQGYGYTF
v_call: TRBV7-2; clone_size: few; j_call: TRBJ1-5; d_call: .; cdr3_nt: TGTGCCAGCAGCTTCGGGAGGAGCAATCAGCCCCAGCATTTT; cdr3_aa: CASSFGRSNQPQHF
v_call: TRBV7-2; clone_size: .; j_call: TRBJ1-2; d_call: .; cdr3_nt: TGTGCCAGCAGCCCGATAGACAGAAATTATGGCTACACCTTC; cdr3_aa: CASSPIDRNYGYTF
v_call: TRBV12-3/TRBV12-4; clone_size: many; j_call: TRBJ2-7; d_call: .; cdr3_nt: TGTGCCAGCATGCAAGAGGACTACGAGCAGTACTTC; cdr3_aa: CASMQEDYEQYF
v_call: TRBV6-6; clone_size: few; j_call: TRBJ2-1; d_call: .; cdr3_nt: TGTGCCAGCAGCCTCATACTACCGTCCTACAATGAGCAGTTCTTC; cdr3_aa: CASSLILPSYNEQFF
v_call: TRBV5-6; clone_size: few; j_call: TRBJ2-1; d_call: .; cdr3_nt: TGTGCCAGCAGCTTGGTGATCAATGAGCAGTTCTTC; cdr3_aa: CASSLVINEQFF
v_call: TRBV6-6; clone_size: .; j_call: TRBJ2-6; d_call: .; cdr3_nt: TGTGCCTGTAGGACAGACCTAGCTGGGGCCAACGTCCTGACTTTC; cdr3_aa: CACRTDLAGANVLTF
v_call: TRBV7-9; clone_size: .; j_call: TRBJ2-1; d_call: TRBD2; cdr3_nt: TGTGCCAGCAGCTTCCTGCCTAGCGGGGGGTCGGAGTTCTTC; cdr3_aa: CASSFLPSGGSEFF
v_call: TRBV13; clone_size: .; j_call: TRBJ1-1; d_call: .; cdr3_nt: TGTGCCAGCAGCTTCTCACCGCGAAAGAACACTGAAGCTTTCTTT; cdr3_aa: CASSFSPRKNTEAFF
v_call: TRBV18; clone_size: .; j_call: TRBJ1-1; d_call: .; cdr3_nt: TGTGCCAGCTCACCTTGGGCCCCGGGGTTCGTTGAAGCTTTCTTT; cdr3_aa: CASSPWAPGFVEAFF
v_call: TRBV6-5; clone_size: .; j_call: TRBJ2-5; d_call: TRBD2; cdr3_nt: TGTGCCAGCAGTTACGATGGGACTAGCGGAGAGACCCAGTACTTC; cdr3_aa: CASSYDGTSGETQYF
v_call: TRBV3-1; clone_size: few; j_call: TRBJ1-2; d_call: TRBD1; cdr3_nt: TGTGCCAGCAGCCATCTGACAGGGGGCGACTATGGCTACACCTTC; cdr3_aa: CASSHLTGGDYGYTF
v_call: TRBV10-3; clone_size: few; j_call: TRBJ1-4; d_call: .; cdr3_nt: TGTGCCATCAGTGTCGGCCGAGATAATGAAAAACTGTTTTTT; cdr3_aa: CAISVGRDNEKLFF
v_call: TRBV7-3; clone_size: .; j_call: TRBJ2-1; d_call: TRBD2; cdr3_nt: TGTGCCAGCAGCTTCCTTTCGGGGGGGCCTAATGAGCAGTTCTTC; cdr3_aa: CASSFLSGGPNEQFF
v_call: TRBV5-1; clone_size: few; j_call: TRBJ2-3; d_call: TRBD2; cdr3_nt: TGCGCCAGCAGCTTGGAGAGTAGCGGGCAAGGCACAGATACGCAGTATTTT; cdr3_aa: CASSLESSGQGTDTQYF
v_call: TRBV12-3/TRBV12-4; clone_size: many; j_call: TRBJ2-7; d_call: .; cdr3_nt: TGTGCCAGCAGTTGGAGAAGGAGGTACGAGCAGTACTTC; cdr3_aa: CASSWRRRYEQYF
v_call: TRBV14; clone_size: .; j_call: TRBJ2-2; d_call: .; cdr3_nt: TGTGCCAGCAGCCCCGATTGGAACACCGGGGAGCTGTTTTTT; cdr3_aa: CASSPDWNTGELFF
v_call: TRBV6-1; clone_size: .; j_call: TRBJ2-5; d_call: .; cdr3_nt: TGTGCCAGCAGTGAAGGACTAGAAGGCCCCCAAGAGACCCAGTACTTC; cdr3_aa: CASSEGLEGPQETQYF
v_call: TRBV4-1; clone_size: .; j_call: TRBJ2-2; d_call: TRBD2; cdr3_nt: TGCGCCAGCAGCCAAGATCGGACTGGCGGGGGTACCGGGGAGCTGTTTTTT; cdr3_aa: CASSQDRTGGGTGELFF
v_call: TRBV25-1; clone_size: .; j_call: TRBJ1-2; d_call: .; cdr3_nt: TGTGCCAGCAGTGAACAGATGAACTATGGCTACACCTTC; cdr3_aa: CASSEQMNYGYTF
v_call: TRBV5-1; clone_size: .; j_call: TRBJ2-4; d_call: TRBD1; cdr3_nt: TGCGCCAGCAGCTTGGCCCCCGGCAGGGGGAACATTCAGTACTTC; cdr3_aa: CASSLAPGRGNIQYF
v_call: TRBV6-5; clone_size: few; j_call: TRBJ1-6; d_call: .; cdr3_nt: TGTGCCAGCAGGTGGGGTCGAGATTCACCCCTCCACTTT; cdr3_aa: CASRWGRDSPLHF
v_call: TRBV7-2; clone_size: .; j_call: TRBJ2-1; d_call: .; cdr3_nt: TGTGCCAGCAATCCCGGGACGGCATACAATGAGCAGTTCTTC; cdr3_aa: CASNPGTAYNEQFF
v_call: TRBV6-5; clone_size: few; j_call: TRBJ2-7; d_call: TRBD1; cdr3_nt: TGTGCCAGCTCTTCACAGGGGCGAGACGAGCAGTACTTC; cdr3_aa: CASSSQGRDEQYF
v_call: TRBV7-2; clone_size: few; j_call: TRBJ2-3; d_call: TRBD2; cdr3_nt: TGTGCCAGCAGCTTAGAGACTAGCGGGCCCCCTGGGGATACGCAGTATTTT; cdr3_aa: CASSLETSGPPGDTQYF
v_call: TRBV12-3/TRBV12-4; clone_size: few; j_call: TRBJ2-3; d_call: .; cdr3_nt: TGTGCCAGCAGCACCGGGGGGCGCGGGTCAGATACGCAGTATTTT; cdr3_aa: CASSTGGRGSDTQYF
v_call: TRBV5-1; clone_size: .; j_call: TRBJ1-6; d_call: .; cdr3_nt: TGCGCCAGCAGCTTGAATTTCGTTGAGTTAGGATCACCCCTCCACTTT; cdr3_aa: CASSLNFVELGSPLHF
v_call: TRBV19; clone_size: .; j_call: TRBJ1-2; d_call: TRBD1; cdr3_nt: TGTGCCAGTAGCGCGACAGGGGGCGAACCCTATGGCTACACCTTC; cdr3_aa: CASSATGGEPYGYTF
v_call: TRBV10-3; clone_size: .; j_call: TRBJ2-5; d_call: .; cdr3_nt: TGTGCCACCGCGGCGGGCGGAGAGACCCAGTACTTC; cdr3_aa: CATAAGGETQYF
v_call: TRBV11-2; clone_size: few; j_call: TRBJ1-6; d_call: .; cdr3_nt: TGTGCCAGCAGCTTAGAGGTGGGGTCGGACTCACCCCTCCACTTT; cdr3_aa: CASSLEVGSDSPLHF
v_call: TRBV5-4; clone_size: .; j_call: TRBJ1-6; d_call: .; cdr3_nt: TGTGCCAGCAGCTTGGCCGTGGGGGGAAGCAATTCACCCCTCCACTTT; cdr3_aa: CASSLAVGGSNSPLHF